Each of the 18 T cell receptor beta chains below was sequenced from the same sample in a study of beta chain features in type 1 diabetes. As every portion of the isolated RNA was reverse transcribed, the sequencing read expressed TCRB transcripts. Using immunoSEQ multiplex PCR, the repertoire was profiled, and TCRdb retains in-frame clones only, with some absent. The repertoire holds around 160,000 clones, with roughly 50% as singletons. Sequenced input: Tregs from blood. Source of these receptors: a young man in good health.

The V gene is TRBV30, the J gene TRBJ1-1; TRBD1 aligns across 9 bases. V gave up 2 bases and J gave up 7 bases; unmatched junction bases: 5. This CDR3 has 13 amino acids. Germline V gene data show CDR1 as GTSNPN and CDR2 as SVGIG (reference sequence). The CDR3 DNA is TGTGCCTGGAGTAAACAGGGGGCTGATGAAGCTTTCTTT. Protein sequence: CAWSKQGADEAFF.

The chain joins TRBV7-2 to TRBJ1-1; D is possibly TRBD1 (5 bases). This CDR3 comprises 15 residues. Germline V gene sequence: CDR1 SGHTA, CDR2 FQGNSA. The ends were cut back, 4 bases at V and 4 bases at J, with 16 bases in the middle. CDR3 region: CASSSKQAGPTEAFF. CDR3 nucleotide sequence: TGTGCCAGCAGCTCCAAACAGGCAGGACCCACTGAAGCTTTCTTT. Combining the CDR3 with reference TRBV7-2 and TRBJ1-1 gives the whole variable domain GAGVSQSPSNKVTEKGKDVELRCDPISGHTALYWYRQSLGQGLEFLIYFQGNSAPDKSGLPSDRFSAERTGGSVSTLTIQRTQQEDSAVYLCASSSKQAGPTEAFFGQGTRLTVV.

The chain carries TRBV10-3 and TRBJ1-5, with D possibly being TRBD1 (6 bases). The CDR3 runs 19 residues. Germline CDR1 and CDR2: ENHRY and SYGVKD. Between the trimmed V and J ends, which lost 2 bases and 0 bases, there was a span of 20 bases. CDR3 region: CAISERYGGGGYSNQPQHF. CDR3 nucleotide sequence: TGTGCCATCAGTGAGCGGTATGGAGGGGGAGGGTATAGCAATCAGCCCCAGCATTTT.

The V and J genes are TRBV4-1 and TRBJ1-5; 8 nucleotides agree with TRBD1. The CDR3 has 18 residues. Per the germline V gene, CDR1 is MGHRA and CDR2 is YSYEKL. V shed 1 base and J 7 bases; nucleotides not matched to a gene: 15. The CDR3 loop reads CASSQAPPATGVNQPQHF. In nucleotides, the CDR3 is TGCGCCAGCAGCCAAGCGCCTCCAGCGACAGGGGTGAACCAGCCCCAGCATTTT.

This chain connects TRBV6-5 to TRBJ2-7; 7 bases agree with TRBD1. The length of the CDR3 is 15 residues. Germline-derived CDR1 and CDR2 are MNHEY and SVGAGI. The V gene end was trimmed by 6 bases and the J gene end by 0 bases; junction bases not matched to a gene: 8. In nucleotides, the CDR3 is TGTGCCAGCAGCGCACAGGGGCATAGCTCCTACGAGCAGTACTTC. Protein product: CASSAQGHSSYEQYF.

The sample holds a few counts of this clone. This chain uses TRBV5-1 with TRBJ1-5, with a possible D match to TRBD1 (6 bases). Germline-derived CDR1 and CDR2 are SGHRS and YFSETQ. Deletions cut 0 bases from V and 14 bases from J, with 18 bases between. CDR3 size: 14 residues. The CDR3 DNA is TGCGCCAGCAGCTTGGCTTCGGACAGCCCCGTAAAGCATTTT. Its protein is CASSLASDSPVKHF.

This clone has just a few counts. The chain combines TRBV4-1 with TRBJ2-5, with D perhaps TRBD1 (6 bases). CDR3 length equals 14 residues. Per germline, CDR1 MGHRA and CDR2 YSYEKL. The ends were cut back, 4 bases at V and 3 bases at J, with 12 bases in the middle. Here the CDR3 reads CASSPPGTKETQYF. The CDR3 DNA sequence: TGCGCCAGCAGCCCCCCCGGGACAAAAGAGACCCAGTACTTC.

The V gene is TRBV7-3, the J gene TRBJ2-2; 8 bases fit TRBD1. The J segment lost 4 bases and the V segment lost 5 bases, leaving 6 bases of the junction unmatched. The V gene's germline CDR1 is SGHTA and CDR2 FQGTGA. The CDR3 consists of 15 residues. CDR3 DNA sequence: TGTGCCAGCAGCCCCCGACAGGGGTTCACCGGGGAGCTGTTTTTT. Translating it yields CASSPRQGFTGELFF.

This chain joins TRBV4-3 and TRBJ1-2, with 7 bases matching TRBD1. This CDR3 region has 15 residues. The junction had 8 bases not matched to a gene; V was cut back by 3 bases and J by 4 bases. Per the germline V gene, CDR1 is LGHNA and CDR2 is YSLEER. CDR3 sequence (DNA): TGCGCCAGCAGCCAGCTGACAGGGCAGGCCTATGGCTACACCTTC. This encodes CASSQLTGQAYGYTF.

CDR3 protein: CSAARQGAYTF. The CDR3 bases are TGCAGTGCTGCGAGACAGGGGGCATACACCTTC. This chain uses TRBV20-1 with TRBJ1-2, with 10 bases lining up with TRBD1. The trim removed 5 bases at V and 11 bases at J, leaving 5 bases unmatched. CDR3 length: 11 amino acids. Germline CDR1 is DFQATT and CDR2 is SNEGSKA (reference sequence).

This clone has more than one count but fewer than ten. The CDR3 DNA is TGTGCCAGCTCACCGTCGGGTCTCCTCGGGCAGTTCTTC. Its translation is CASSPSGLLGQFF. The chain recombines TRBV18 with TRBJ2-1; no clear D. The CDR3 loop spans 13 amino acids. V lost 3 bases to trimming and J lost 12 bases, with 15 bases between them. From germline, CDR1 is KGHSH and CDR2 LQKENI.

This clone was counted only a few times. The J gene is TRBJ2-1, the V gene TRBV15, with TRBD2 matching over 11 bases. Germline V gene sequence: CDR1 LNHNV, CDR2 YYDKDF (reference sequence). The CDR3 runs 17 residues. J gave up 8 bases and V 3 bases, and 12 bases lay outside the gene matches. The CDR3 is CATSRQTSGRVPHEQFF. The CDR3 DNA reads TGTGCCACCAGCAGGCAAACTAGCGGGAGAGTCCCCCATGAGCAGTTCTTC. The full variable domain, completed using reference TRBV15 and TRBJ2-1, is DAMVIQNPRYQVTQFGKPVTLSCSQTLNHNVMYWYQQKSSQAPKLLFHYYDKDFNNEADTPDNFQSRRPNTSFCFLDIRSPGLGDTAMYLCATSRQTSGRVPHEQFFGPGTRLTVL.

This chain connects TRBV6-5 to TRBJ2-7, with 9 positions matching TRBD2. Germline V gives CDR1 MNHEY, CDR2 SVGAGI. Trimming took 5 bases from V and 3 from J; bases not matched to a gene: 5. There are 14 residues in the CDR3. CDR3 residues: CASSPGTSIYEQYF. The CDR3 nucleotides are TGTGCCAGCAGTCCCGGGACTAGCATCTACGAGCAGTACTTC.

This sequence joins TRBV6-6 and TRBJ1-4, with D tentatively TRBD1 (5 bases). CDR3 size: 14 residues. Trimming cost V 7 bases and J 8 bases, with 17 bases left between them. Germline V gives CDR1 MNHNY, CDR2 SVGAGI (reference sequence). CDR3 nucleotides: TGTGCCAGCATGGACGGGGCAGGAGGGGAAAAACTGTTTTTT. Translated, it gives CASMDGAGGEKLFF.

The chain recombines TRBV6-1 with TRBJ2-7; the match to TRBD2 covers 9 bases. The ends lost 6 bases at V and 2 bases at J; junction bases unmatched: 8. The CDR3 is 15 residues long. The germline gives CDR1 MNHNS, CDR2 SASEGT. Here the CDR3 DNA reads TGTGCCAGCAGGTCCCGAGCGGGGGGTACCTACGAGCAGTACTTC. It codes for CASRSRAGGTYEQYF.

The V call is TRBV7-2, the J call TRBJ2-3; possibly TRBD1 for D (5 bases). This CDR3 has 15 residues. CDR1 is SGHTA, CDR2 FQGNSA, per germline. The V end lost 5 bases, the J end lost 0 bases, and 12 bases lay between the germline ends. The CDR3 spells CASSTGVTSTDTQYF. CDR3 bases: TGTGCCAGCAGCACAGGCGTAACTAGCACAGATACGCAGTATTTT.

This clone came up a few times. The rearrangement uses TRBV27 and TRBJ2-2; TRBD2 aligns across 8 bases. V shed 7 bases and J 7 bases; nucleotides not matched to a gene: 17. Germline loops: CDR1 MNHEY, CDR2 SMNVEV (reference sequence). The CDR3 spans 17 residues. The CDR3 loop is CASKISTAGDRLGELFF. The DNA for the CDR3 is TGTGCCAGCAAAATCTCAACAGCGGGGGATCGTCTCGGGGAGCTGTTTTTT.

This clone came up a few times. The rearrangement uses TRBV2 and TRBJ1-2, with 10 nucleotides matching TRBD1. CDR3 size: 14 residues. Germline V CDR1 and CDR2: SNHLY, FYNNEI. V gave up 5 bases and J gave up 8 bases; unmatched junction bases: 8. CDR3 bases: TGTGCCAGCAGTCCTACAGACAGGGGGCGAGGCTACACCTTC. Translating it yields CASSPTDRGRGYTF. The full variable domain, completed using reference TRBV2 and TRBJ1-2, is EPEVTQTPSHQVTQMGQEVILRCVPISNHLYFYWYRQILGQKVEFLVSFYNNEISEKSEIFDDQFSVERPDGSNFTLKIRSTKLEDSAMYFCASSPTDRGRGYTFGSGTRLTVV.